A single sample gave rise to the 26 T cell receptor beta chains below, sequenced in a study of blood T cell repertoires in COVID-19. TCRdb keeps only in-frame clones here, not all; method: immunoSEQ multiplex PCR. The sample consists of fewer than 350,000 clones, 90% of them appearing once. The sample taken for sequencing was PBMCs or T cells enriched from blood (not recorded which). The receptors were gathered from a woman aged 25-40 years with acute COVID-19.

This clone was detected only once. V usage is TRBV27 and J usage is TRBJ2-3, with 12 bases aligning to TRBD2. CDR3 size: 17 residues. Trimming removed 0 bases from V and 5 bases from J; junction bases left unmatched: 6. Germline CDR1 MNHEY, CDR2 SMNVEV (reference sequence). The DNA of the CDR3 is TGTGCCAGCAGTTTATCCCGCCTAGCGGGAGGGCGAGATACGCAGTATTTT. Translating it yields CASSLSRLAGGRDTQYF.

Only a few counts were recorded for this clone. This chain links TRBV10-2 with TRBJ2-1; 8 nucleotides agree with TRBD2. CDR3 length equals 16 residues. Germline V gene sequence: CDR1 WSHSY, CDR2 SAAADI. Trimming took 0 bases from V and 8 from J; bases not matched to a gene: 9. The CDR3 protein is CASSESGLGSTYEQFF. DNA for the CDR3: TGCGCCAGCAGTGAGTCGGGACTAGGGTCCACCTATGAGCAGTTCTTC.

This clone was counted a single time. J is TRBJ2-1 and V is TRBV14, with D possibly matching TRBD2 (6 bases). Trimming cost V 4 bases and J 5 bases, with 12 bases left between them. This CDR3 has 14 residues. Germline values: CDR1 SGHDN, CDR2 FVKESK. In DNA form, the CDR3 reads TGTGCCAGCAGCCCTTCGGGAGTCCACAATGAGCAGTTCTTC. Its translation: CASSPSGVHNEQFF.

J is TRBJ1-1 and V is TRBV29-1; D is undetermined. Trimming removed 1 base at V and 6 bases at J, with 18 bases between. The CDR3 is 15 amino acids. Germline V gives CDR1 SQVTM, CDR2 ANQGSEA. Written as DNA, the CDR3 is TGCAGCGTTGAAGGGGCGGAGGGAGGTATCCCTGAAGCTTTCTTT. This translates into CSVEGAEGGIPEAFF.

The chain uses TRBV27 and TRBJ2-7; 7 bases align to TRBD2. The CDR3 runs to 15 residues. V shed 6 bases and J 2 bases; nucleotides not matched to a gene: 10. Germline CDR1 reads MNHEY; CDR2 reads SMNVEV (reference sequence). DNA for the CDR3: TGTGCCAGCAGAACTTTCGGGGGGAGCGCCTACGAGCAGTACTTC. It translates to CASRTFGGSAYEQYF.

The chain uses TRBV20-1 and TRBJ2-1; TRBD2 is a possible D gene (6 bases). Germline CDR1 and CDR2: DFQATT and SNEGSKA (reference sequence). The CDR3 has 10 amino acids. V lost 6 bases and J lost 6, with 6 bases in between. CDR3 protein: CSAAGNEQFF. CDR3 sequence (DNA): TGCAGTGCAGCGGGCAATGAGCAGTTCTTC.

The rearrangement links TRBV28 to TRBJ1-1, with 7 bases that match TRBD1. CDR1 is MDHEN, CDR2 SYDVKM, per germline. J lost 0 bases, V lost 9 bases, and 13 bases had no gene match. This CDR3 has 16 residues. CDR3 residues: CASLMGQPAMNTEAFF. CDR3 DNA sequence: TGTGCCAGTCTGATGGGACAGCCCGCAATGAACACTGAAGCTTTCTTT.

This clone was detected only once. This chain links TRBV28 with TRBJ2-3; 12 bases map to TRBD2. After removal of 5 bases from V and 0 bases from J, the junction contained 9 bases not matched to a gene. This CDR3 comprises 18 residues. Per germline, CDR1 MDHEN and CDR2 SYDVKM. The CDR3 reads CASSPEWTSGTSTDTQYF. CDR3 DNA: TGTGCCAGCAGTCCCGAGTGGACTAGCGGGACTAGCACAGATACGCAGTATTTT.

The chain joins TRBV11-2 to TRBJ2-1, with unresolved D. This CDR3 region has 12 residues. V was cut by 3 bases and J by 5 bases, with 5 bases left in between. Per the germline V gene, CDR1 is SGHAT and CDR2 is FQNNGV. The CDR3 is CASSLSNNEQFF. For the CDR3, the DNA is TGTGCCAGCAGCTTGTCCAACAATGAGCAGTTCTTC.

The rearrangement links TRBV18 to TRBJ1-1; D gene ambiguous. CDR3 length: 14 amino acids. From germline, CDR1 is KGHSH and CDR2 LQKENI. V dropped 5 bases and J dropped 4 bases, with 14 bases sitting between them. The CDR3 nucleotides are TGTGCCAGCTCATCGAGTGCCGGAGGCACTGAAGCTTTCTTT. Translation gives CASSSSAGGTEAFF. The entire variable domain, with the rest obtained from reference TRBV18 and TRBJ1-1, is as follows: NAGVMQNPRHLVRRRGQEARLRCSPMKGHSHVYWYRQLPEEGLKFMVYLQKENIIDESGMPKERFSAEFPKEGPSILRIQQVVRGDSAAYFCASSSSAGGTEAFFGQGTRLTVV.

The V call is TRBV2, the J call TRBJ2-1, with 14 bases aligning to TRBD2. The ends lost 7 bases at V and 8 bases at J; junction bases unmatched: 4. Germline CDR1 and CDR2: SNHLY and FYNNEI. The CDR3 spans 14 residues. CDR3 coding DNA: TGTGCCAGCACCGGGACTAGCGGGAGCTATGAGCAGTTCTTC. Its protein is CASTGTSGSYEQFF.

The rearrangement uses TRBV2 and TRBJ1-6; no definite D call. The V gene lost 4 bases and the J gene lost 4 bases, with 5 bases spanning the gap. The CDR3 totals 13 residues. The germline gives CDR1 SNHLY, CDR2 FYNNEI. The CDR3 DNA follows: TGTGCCAGCAGTGTCAATTATAATTCACCCCTCCACTTT. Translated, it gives CASSVNYNSPLHF.

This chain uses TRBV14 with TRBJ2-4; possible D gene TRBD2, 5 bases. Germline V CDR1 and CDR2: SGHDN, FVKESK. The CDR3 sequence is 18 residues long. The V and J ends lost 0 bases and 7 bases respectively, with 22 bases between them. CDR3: CASSQDRPSFGEWNIQYF. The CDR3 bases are TGTGCCAGCAGCCAAGATAGGCCTAGCTTCGGGGAGTGGAACATTCAGTACTTC.

CDR3 sequence reads: CASSEGRANTGELFF. The CDR3 DNA follows: TGTGCCAGCAGTGAAGGGAGGGCGAACACCGGGGAGCTGTTTTTT. The chain carries TRBV6-1 and TRBJ2-2; the D gene is possibly TRBD2 (6 bases). CDR3 length equals 15 residues. In germline, CDR1 is MNHNS, CDR2 SASEGT. Trimming shortened V by 1 base and J by 0 bases, and 6 bases separated the two germline ends.

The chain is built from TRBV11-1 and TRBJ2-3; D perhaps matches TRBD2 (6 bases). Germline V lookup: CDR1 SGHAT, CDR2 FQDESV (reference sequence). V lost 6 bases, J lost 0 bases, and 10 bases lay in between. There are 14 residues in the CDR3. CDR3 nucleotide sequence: TGTGCCAGCAGAGGCGGGGTGAGCACAGATACGCAGTATTTT. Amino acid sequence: CASRGGVSTDTQYF.

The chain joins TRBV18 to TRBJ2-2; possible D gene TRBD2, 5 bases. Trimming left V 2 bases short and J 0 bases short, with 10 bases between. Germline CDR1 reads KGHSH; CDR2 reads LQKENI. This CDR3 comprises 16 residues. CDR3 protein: CASSPILGANTGELFF. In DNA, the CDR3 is TGTGCCAGCTCACCAATACTAGGAGCGAACACCGGGGAGCTGTTTTTT.

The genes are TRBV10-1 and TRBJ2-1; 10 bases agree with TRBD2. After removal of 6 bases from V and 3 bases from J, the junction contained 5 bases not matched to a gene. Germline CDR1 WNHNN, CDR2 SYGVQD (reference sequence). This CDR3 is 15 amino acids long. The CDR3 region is CASSAGLADYNEQFF. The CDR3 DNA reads TGCGCCAGCAGCGCCGGACTAGCGGACTACAATGAGCAGTTCTTC.

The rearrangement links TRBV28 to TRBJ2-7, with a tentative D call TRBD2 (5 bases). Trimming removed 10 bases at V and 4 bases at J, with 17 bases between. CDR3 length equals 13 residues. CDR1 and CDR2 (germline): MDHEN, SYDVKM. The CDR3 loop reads CATSGIHLYEQYF. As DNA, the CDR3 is TGTGCCACCTCGGGGATTCACCTTTACGAGCAGTACTTC.

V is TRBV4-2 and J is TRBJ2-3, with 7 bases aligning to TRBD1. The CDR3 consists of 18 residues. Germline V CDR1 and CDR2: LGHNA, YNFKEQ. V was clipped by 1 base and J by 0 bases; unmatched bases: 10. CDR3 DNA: TGTGCCAGCAGCCAAGCTACCGGGACAGAAGCAAGCACAGATACGCAGTATTTT. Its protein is CASSQATGTEASTDTQYF.

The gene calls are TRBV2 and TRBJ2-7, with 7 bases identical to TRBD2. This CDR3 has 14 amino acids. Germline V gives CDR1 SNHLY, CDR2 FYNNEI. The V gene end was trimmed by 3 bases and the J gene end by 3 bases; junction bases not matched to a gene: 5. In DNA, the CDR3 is TGTGCCAGCAGTGACGCTAGCGGCTACTACGAGCAGTACTTC. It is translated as CASSDASGYYEQYF. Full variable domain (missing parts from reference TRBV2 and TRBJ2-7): EPEVTQTPSHQVTQMGQEVILRCVPISNHLYFYWYRQILGQKVEFLVSFYNNEISEKSEIFDDQFSVERPDGSNFTLKIRSTKLEDSAMYFCASSDASGYYEQYFGPGTRLTVT.

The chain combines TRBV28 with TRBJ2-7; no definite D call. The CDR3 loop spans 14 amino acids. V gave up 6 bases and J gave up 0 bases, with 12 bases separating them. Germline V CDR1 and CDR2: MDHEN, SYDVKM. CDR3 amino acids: CASSPGFSSYEQYF. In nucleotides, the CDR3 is TGTGCCAGCAGCCCAGGTTTTAGCTCCTACGAGCAGTACTTC.

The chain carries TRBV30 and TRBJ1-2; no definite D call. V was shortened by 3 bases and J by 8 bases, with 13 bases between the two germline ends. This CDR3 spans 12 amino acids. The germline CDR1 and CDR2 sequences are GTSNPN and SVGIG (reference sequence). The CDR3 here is CAWSAGGGGYTF. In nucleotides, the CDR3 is TGTGCCTGGAGCGCCGGAGGTGGCGGCTACACCTTC. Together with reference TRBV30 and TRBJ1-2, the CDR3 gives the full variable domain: SQTIHQWPATLVQPVGSPLSLECTVEGTSNPNLYWYRQAAGRGLQLLFYSVGIGQISSEVPQNLSASRPQDRQFILSSKKLLLSDSGFYLCAWSAGGGGYTFGSGTRLTVV.

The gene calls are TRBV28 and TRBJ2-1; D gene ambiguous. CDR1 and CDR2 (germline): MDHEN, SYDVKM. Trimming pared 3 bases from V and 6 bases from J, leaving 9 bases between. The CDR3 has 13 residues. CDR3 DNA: TGTGCCAGCAGTTTGAGTGTCCTCAATGAGCAGTTCTTC. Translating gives CASSLSVLNEQFF. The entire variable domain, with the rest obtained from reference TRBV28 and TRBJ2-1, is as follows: DVKVTQSSRYLVKRTGEKVFLECVQDMDHENMFWYRQDPGLGLRLIYFSYDVKMKEKGDIPEGYSVSREKKERFSLILESASTNQTSMYLCASSLSVLNEQFFGPGTRLTVL.

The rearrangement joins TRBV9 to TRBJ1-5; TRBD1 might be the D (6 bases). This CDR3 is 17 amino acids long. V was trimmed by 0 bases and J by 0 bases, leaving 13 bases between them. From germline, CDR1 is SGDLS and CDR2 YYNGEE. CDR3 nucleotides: TGTGCCAGCAGCGTAGTCACAGACAGGTATAGCAATCAGCCCCAGCATTTT. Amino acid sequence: CASSVVTDRYSNQPQHF.

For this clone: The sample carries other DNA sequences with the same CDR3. In DNA form, the CDR3 reads TGTGCCAGCAGCCAGACCGGGACAGCCTATGGCTACACCTTC. Its translation is CASSQTGTAYGYTF. The chain couples TRBV3-1 (or the pseudogene TRBV3-2) to TRBJ1-2; 7 nucleotides align to TRBD1. Germline-derived CDR1 and CDR2 are LGHDT and YNNKEL (reference sequence). CDR3 length equals 14 residues. V lost 3 bases, J lost 4 bases, and 5 bases stayed unmatched.

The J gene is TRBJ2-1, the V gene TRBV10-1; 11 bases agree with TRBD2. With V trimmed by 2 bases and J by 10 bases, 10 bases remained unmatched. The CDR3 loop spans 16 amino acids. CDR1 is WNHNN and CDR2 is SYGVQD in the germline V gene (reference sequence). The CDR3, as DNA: TGCGCCAGCAGTGAGGCGCTAGCGGGAGGACAATGGGAGCAGTTCTTC. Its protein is CASSEALAGGQWEQFF.